This TCR beta chain was documented in a study of blood T cell repertoires in COVID-19. For the study at large: Sites in the United States, Italy and Spain provided acute and convalescent COVID-19 samples.

Original processing methods: Reference gene primer amplification in the assay estimated nucleated cell counts. Libraries were prepared by immunoSEQ multiplex PCR; TCRdb keeps only in-frame clonotypes and omits some of them. V and J calls and clone size follow that table, whereas D and trimming were derived from the DNA. Seen here are around 250,000 clones, about 83% observed once, and the top ten hold roughly 1.4%. Looked up from germline, CDR1 is SGHNT and CDR2 is YYREEE (reference sequence). This CDR3 comprises 13 residues. Trimming took 6 bases from V and 0 from J, leaving 9 bases between them. Sequencing was done on a sample of peripheral blood. The TCR was taken from a woman aged 40 to 50 who had recovered from COVID-19. The chain is built from TRBV5-4 and TRBJ1-1, with a possible D match to TRBD1 (6 bases). For the CDR3, the DNA is TGTGCCAGCACTGGACAGATGAACACTGAAGCTTTCTTT. Translating it yields CASTGQMNTEAFF. Full variable domain (rest looked up from reference TRBV5-4 and TRBJ1-1): ETGVTQSPTHLIKTRGQQVTLRCSSQSGHNTVSWYQQALGQGPQFIFQYYREEENGRGNFPPRFSGLQFPNYSSELNVNALELDDSALYLCASTGQMNTEAFFGQGTRLTVV.